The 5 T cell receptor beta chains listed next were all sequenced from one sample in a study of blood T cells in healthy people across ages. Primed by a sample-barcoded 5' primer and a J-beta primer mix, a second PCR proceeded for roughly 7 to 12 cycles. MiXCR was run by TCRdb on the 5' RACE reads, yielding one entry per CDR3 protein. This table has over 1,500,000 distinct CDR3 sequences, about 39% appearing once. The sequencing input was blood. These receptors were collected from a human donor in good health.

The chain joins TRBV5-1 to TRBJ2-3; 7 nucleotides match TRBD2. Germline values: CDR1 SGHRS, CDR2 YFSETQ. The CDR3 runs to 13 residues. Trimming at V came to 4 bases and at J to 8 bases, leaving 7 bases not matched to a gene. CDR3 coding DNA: TGCGCCAGCAGCGAGGTCGGGAGGAGTACGCAGTATTTT. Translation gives CASSEVGRSTQYF. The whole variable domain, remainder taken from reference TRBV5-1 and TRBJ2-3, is KAGVTQTPRYLIKTRGQQVTLSCSPISGHRSVSWYQQTPGQGLQFLFEYFSETQRNKGNFPGRFSGRQFSNSRSEMNVSTLELGDSALYLCASSEVGRSTQYFGPGTRLTVL.

CDR3 nucleotides: TGTGCCAGCAGTTACTATTGGCGGGGGGGCCACGAGCAGTACTTC. Encoded protein: CASSYYWRGGHEQYF. This chain connects TRBV6-2 or TRBV6-3 to TRBJ2-7; 9 bases map to TRBD2. With 1 base clipped from V and 5 bases from J, the junction kept 6 bases outside the gene matches. The CDR3 spans 15 residues. CDR1 is MNHEY, CDR2 SVGEGT, per germline.

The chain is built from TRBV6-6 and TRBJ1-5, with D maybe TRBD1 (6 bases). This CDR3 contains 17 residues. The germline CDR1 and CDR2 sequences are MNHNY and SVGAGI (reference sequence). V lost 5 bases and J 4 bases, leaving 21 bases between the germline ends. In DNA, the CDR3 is TGTGCCAGCAGTCCCTCAGTAGGGGGGACACGAAATCAGCCCCAGCATTTT. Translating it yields CASSPSVGGTRNQPQHF.

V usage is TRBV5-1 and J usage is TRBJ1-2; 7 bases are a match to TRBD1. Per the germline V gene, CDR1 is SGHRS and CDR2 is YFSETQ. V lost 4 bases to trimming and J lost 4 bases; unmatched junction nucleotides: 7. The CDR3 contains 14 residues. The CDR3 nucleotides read TGCGCCAGCAGCCAAATACAGGGGACCTATGGCTACACCTTC. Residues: CASSQIQGTYGYTF.

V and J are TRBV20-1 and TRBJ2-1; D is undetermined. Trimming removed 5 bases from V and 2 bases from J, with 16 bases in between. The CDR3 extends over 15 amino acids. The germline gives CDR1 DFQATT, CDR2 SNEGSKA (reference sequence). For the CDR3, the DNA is TGCAGTGCTGGACCGCGTTGGCAGGCCTACAATGAGCAGTTCTTC. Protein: CSAGPRWQAYNEQFF.